Listed here is a single TCR beta chain. Its antigen is still unknown. The data are from a study of cytomegalovirus exposure and HLA in healthy donors. Across the whole study: The roughly 120 validation repertoires, a later analysis reported, used the same platform as the roughly 710 first-cohort repertoires.

Overall study results and limits: The study designated 164 TCR beta chains cytomegalovirus-associated. Reports indicated that the classifier achieved high specificity and sensitivity in diagnosing cytomegalovirus status.

Germline CDR1 SGHRS, CDR2 YFSETQ. The CDR3 is 15 amino acids. The ends were cut back, 6 bases at V and 1 base at J, with 14 bases in the middle. Sequenced by immunoSEQ multiplex PCR; TCRdb stores in-frame clones only, minus some. The table shows 250,000 or so clones, with 90% occurring only once. Sequencing used PBMCs. This sequence originates from a woman between 18 and 30 years old in good health and CMV-seronegative. This chain connects TRBV5-1 to TRBJ2-1; possible D gene TRBD1, 5 bases. In DNA form, the CDR3 reads TGCGCCAGCAAAGACAGCGAAATTTCCTACAATGAGCAGTTCTTC. Its protein is CASKDSEISYNEQFF.